Each of the 13 T cell receptor beta chains below was sequenced from the same sample in a study of T cells in Graves' hyperthyroidism and ophthalmopathy. Amplified TCR beta CDR3 regions came from RNA transcripts. During a first-round RT-PCR of the TCR CDR3, the HTBI primer set was used. TCRdb re-called the multiplex PCR reads through MiXCR, storing one row per CDR3 protein. The table has about half a million distinct CDR3 sequences, 24% seen once. The specimen sequenced was blood. The source is a woman in her twenties or thirties with Graves' ophthalmopathy.

This clonotype was found many times. This sequence joins TRBV20-1 and TRBJ2-7; 10 bases agree with TRBD1. CDR1 is DFQATT, CDR2 SNEGSKA, per germline (reference sequence). The CDR3 has 13 residues. V dropped 6 bases and J dropped 2; count of bases not matched to a gene: 4. The DNA of the CDR3 is TGCAGTGCCCGGGACAGGGGTGCCTACGAGCAGTACTTC. Protein sequence: CSARDRGAYEQYF.

This clonotype was detected ten times or more. The chain links TRBV28 to TRBJ1-3; D possibly corresponds to TRBD1 (6 bases). The germline V gene encodes CDR1 MDHEN and CDR2 SYDVKM. This CDR3 has 15 amino acids. Trimming stripped 3 bases from V and 0 bases from J, with 9 bases between. The CDR3 reads CASSFGGRSGNTIYF. CDR3 nucleotides: TGTGCCAGCAGTTTCGGGGGCCGCTCTGGAAACACCATATATTTT.

The rearrangement uses TRBV20-1 and TRBJ1-2; TRBD1 might be the D (6 bases). Trimming pared 1 base from V and 3 bases from J, leaving 15 bases between. Per the germline V gene, CDR1 is DFQATT and CDR2 is SNEGSKA (reference sequence). This CDR3 spans 15 amino acids. CDR3 DNA: TGCAGTGCTAGAGCTTCCTCCGGGACACACTATGGCTACACCTTC. This translates into CSARASSGTHYGYTF.

V is TRBV6-5 and J is TRBJ1-1, with 7 positions matching TRBD1. The trim removed 2 bases at V and 11 bases at J, leaving 11 bases unmatched. This CDR3 region has 14 residues. Germline V gene lookup returns CDR1 MNHEY and CDR2 SVGAGI. CDR3 nucleotides: TGTGCCAGCAGTTACCGCGACAGGGTCGAGCATGCTTTCTTT. Its translation is CASSYRDRVEHAFF.

A single count supports this clonotype. Mismatch with germline at one junction end may stem from a read error. The chain uses TRBV6-5 and TRBJ2-5; TRBD2 matches at 9 bases. The germline V gene has CDR1 MNHEY and CDR2 SVGAGI. The CDR3 sequence is 16 residues long. The CDR3 nucleotides read TGTGCCGGCAGTTACTCGAGTACTAGCGGGCAAGAGACCCAGTACTTC. Protein: CAGSYSSTSGQETQYF.

This clonotype was counted ten times or more. This chain joins TRBV6-5 and TRBJ2-2; D call uncertain. From germline, CDR1 is MNHEY and CDR2 SVGAGI. CDR3 length: 13 amino acids. Between the trimmed V and J ends, which lost 0 bases and 4 bases, there was a span of 3 bases. DNA for the CDR3: TGTGCCAGCAGTTACTCGATCACCGGGGAGCTGTTTTTT. As protein: CASSYSITGELFF.

Note on this clonotype: An end of the junction does not agree with germline; a read error may underlie this. This chain links TRBV9 with TRBJ2-7; D may match TRBD1 or TRBD2 (5 bases each). The CDR3 sequence is 14 residues long. Germline V CDR1 and CDR2: SGDLS, YYNGEE. The CDR3 loop reads CVSSVGGRMNEQYF. CDR3 bases: TGTGTCAGCAGCGTTGGGGGTCGGATGAACGAGCAGTACTTC.

In this sample, this clonotype turned up many times. The V and J genes are TRBV12-3 or TRBV12-4 and TRBJ2-7, with 8 bases that match TRBD2. The CDR3 is 14 amino acids. V lost 7 bases and J lost 3; bases outside the gene matches: 8. The CDR3 nucleotides are TGTGCCAGCACCCGGGAGGGGGTCAGCTACGAGCAGTACTTC. Its protein is CASTREGVSYEQYF.

This clonotype was detected only a few times. The chain links TRBV27 to TRBJ1-1; the D gene is possibly TRBD1 (6 bases). Germline assignment: CDR1 MNHEY and CDR2 SMNVEV (reference sequence). The CDR3 is 17 amino acids. Between the trimmed V and J ends, which lost 7 bases and 0 bases, there was a span of 21 bases. CDR3 DNA: TGTGCCAGCAAGAGATTCGGCAGGGGAATATTGAACACTGAAGCTTTCTTT. This sequence encodes CASKRFGRGILNTEAFF.

There are a few counts of this clonotype. The genes are TRBV6-5 and TRBJ2-5; 9 bases are shared with TRBD1. Losses at the gene ends were 2 bases for V and 2 bases for J; bases not matched to a gene: 6. This CDR3 has 16 amino acids. Germline CDR1 and CDR2: MNHEY and SVGAGI. The DNA for the CDR3 is TGTGCCAGCAGTTACACAGGGGGCTCCGGACAAGAGACCCAGTACTTC. Amino acids: CASSYTGGSGQETQYF.

The chain uses TRBV2 and TRBJ2-7; D may be TRBD1 (6 bases). Between the trimmed V and J ends, which lost 8 bases and 0 bases, there was a span of 14 bases. Germline loops: CDR1 SNHLY, CDR2 FYNNEI. This CDR3 is built from 14 residues. Here the CDR3 reads CASGDTIISYEQYF. The CDR3 region has the DNA TGTGCCAGCGGGGACACCATTATCTCCTACGAGCAGTACTTC.

The chain couples TRBV29-1 to TRBJ1-2; D not resolved. The germline V gene has CDR1 SQVTM and CDR2 ANQGSEA. The V and J ends lost 2 bases and 4 bases respectively, with 8 bases between them. This CDR3 has 12 amino acids. CDR3 loop: CSVESGTYGYTF. CDR3 nucleotide sequence: TGCAGCGTTGAATCGGGCACCTATGGCTACACCTTC.

This clonotype has at least ten counts. The chain combines TRBV6-1 with TRBJ2-7; perhaps TRBD1 as D (6 bases). The CDR3 covers 13 residues. Germline-derived CDR1 and CDR2 are MNHNS and SASEGT. V lost 6 bases and J lost 3, with 12 bases in between. CDR3 nucleotides: TGTGCCAGCAGCACACGGGACAACTACGAGCAGTACTTC. The encoded protein is CASSTRDNYEQYF.